The clone carrying this T cell receptor beta chain has only a few counts. Antigen: not known. These data come from a study of T cells after posttransplantation cyclophosphamide. Cyclophosphamide on days +3 and +4 followed busulfan-fludarabine conditioning and a marrow graft. Sequencing used immunoSEQ multiplex PCR; TCRdb keeps in-frame clones, though not all of them. Among 4,500 to 6,000 clones listed, approximately 1.8% were seen once. The CDR3 covers 15 residues. Losses at the gene ends were 1 base for V and 5 bases for J; bases not matched to a gene: 5. Per the germline V gene, CDR1 is SEHNR and CDR2 is FQNEAQ (reference sequence). Findings of the study overall: Skin or GI-infiltrating T cells shared few TRB sequences with blood. Recipient CMV seropositivity and CMV reactivation strongly tracked TRB clonality.

This receptor was taken from a male patient in his thirties who received an allogeneic stem cell transplant from a related donor, was CMV-positive, and had no GVHD. Some T cells may be graft donor cells. The V and J genes are TRBV7-9 and TRBJ1-5; 7 bases are shared with TRBD1. The sequencing used PBMCs, collected 242 days after a stem cell transplant with posttransplant cyclophosphamide. The CDR3 sequence is CASSLGLGQYQPQHF. The CDR3 DNA follows: TGTGCCAGCAGCTTAGGGCTGGGACAGTATCAGCCCCAGCATTTT.